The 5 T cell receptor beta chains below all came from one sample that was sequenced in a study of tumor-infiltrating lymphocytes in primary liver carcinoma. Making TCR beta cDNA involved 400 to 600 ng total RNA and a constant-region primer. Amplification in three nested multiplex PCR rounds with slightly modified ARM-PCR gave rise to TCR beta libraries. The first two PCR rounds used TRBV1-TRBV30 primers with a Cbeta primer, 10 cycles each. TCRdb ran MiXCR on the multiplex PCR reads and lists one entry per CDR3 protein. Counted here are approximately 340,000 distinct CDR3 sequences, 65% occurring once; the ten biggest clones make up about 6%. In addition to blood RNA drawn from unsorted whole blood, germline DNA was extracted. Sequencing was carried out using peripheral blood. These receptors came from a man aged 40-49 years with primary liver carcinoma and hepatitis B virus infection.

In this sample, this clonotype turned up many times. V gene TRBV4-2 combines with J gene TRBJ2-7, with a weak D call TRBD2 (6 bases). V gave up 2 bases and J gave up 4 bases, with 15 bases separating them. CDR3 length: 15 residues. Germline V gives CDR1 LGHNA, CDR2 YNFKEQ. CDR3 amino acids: CASSQLRGSGYEQYF. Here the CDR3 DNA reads TGTGCCAGCAGCCAATTACGGGGGAGCGGATACGAGCAGTACTTC.

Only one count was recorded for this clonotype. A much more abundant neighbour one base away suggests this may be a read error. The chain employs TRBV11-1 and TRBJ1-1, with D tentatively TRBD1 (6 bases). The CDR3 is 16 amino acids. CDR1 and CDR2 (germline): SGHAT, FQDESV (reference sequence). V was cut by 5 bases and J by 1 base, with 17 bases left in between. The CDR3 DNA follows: TGTGCCAGCAGCCCCGGACGCGTGGGGGCGAACACTGAAGCTTTCTTT. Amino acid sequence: CASSPGRVGANTEAFF.

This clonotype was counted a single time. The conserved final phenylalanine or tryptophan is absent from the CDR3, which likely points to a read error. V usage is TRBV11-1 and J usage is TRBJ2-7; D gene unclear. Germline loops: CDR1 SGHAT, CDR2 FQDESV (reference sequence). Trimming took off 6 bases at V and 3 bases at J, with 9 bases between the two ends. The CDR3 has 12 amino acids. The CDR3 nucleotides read TGTGCCAGCAGGCTGAACTTCTACGAGCAGTACTAC. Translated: CASRLNFYEQYY.

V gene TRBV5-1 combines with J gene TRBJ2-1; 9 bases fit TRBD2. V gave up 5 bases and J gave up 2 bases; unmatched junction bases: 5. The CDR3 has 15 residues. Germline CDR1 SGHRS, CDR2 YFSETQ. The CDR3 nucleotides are TGCGCCAGCAGGGTCCAGCGGGAGGCCTACAATGAGCAGTTCTTC. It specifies CASRVQREAYNEQFF.

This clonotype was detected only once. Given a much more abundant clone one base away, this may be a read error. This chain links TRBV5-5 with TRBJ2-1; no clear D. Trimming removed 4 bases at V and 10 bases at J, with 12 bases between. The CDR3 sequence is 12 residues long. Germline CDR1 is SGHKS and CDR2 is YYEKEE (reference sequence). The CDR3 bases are TGTGCCAGCAGCCTGGAAAGGGCAGAGCAGTTCTTC. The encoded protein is CASSLERAEQFF.